These 19 T cell receptor beta chains were all obtained from the same sample, sequenced in a study of monozygotic twins with inflammatory bowel disease. No DNA is given; TCRdb re-called the 5' RACE reads and lists each CDR3 protein once. This sample's table has about 99,000 distinct CDR3 sequences. The sequenced sample consisted of blood. Receptors originate from a human donor with ulcerative colitis or Crohn's disease, or a healthy co-twin of an affected twin (not recorded which).

The rearrangement joins TRBV5-4 to TRBJ1-3; TCRdb selects TRBD1, and the lack of DNA leaves this call unchecked. Germline values: CDR1 SGHNT, CDR2 YYREEE (reference sequence). This CDR3 spans 16 amino acids. The CDR3 spells CASSGSSGISGNTIYF.

The rearrangement joins TRBV5-5 to TRBJ2-7; TCRdb returns TRBD1, unconfirmable since there is no DNA. Germline V gene sequence: CDR1 SGHKS, CDR2 YYEKEE (reference sequence). The CDR3 spans 15 residues. The CDR3 sequence: CASSLRPGTGNEQYF.

V is TRBV19 and J is TRBJ2-7; TCRdb reports TRBD1, a call that lacks DNA to check it against. This CDR3 spans 12 amino acids. CDR1 is LNHDA and CDR2 is SQIVND in the germline V gene (reference sequence). CDR3 residues: CATGQGRREQYF.

The genes are TRBV6-6 and TRBJ1-2; TCRdb's D gene call, TRBD1, goes unchecked for lack of DNA. From germline, CDR1 is MNHNY and CDR2 SVGAGI (reference sequence). CDR3 length: 13 amino acids. CDR3 sequence: CASRDQPRGGYTF.

This chain uses TRBV6-5 with TRBJ2-3; TCRdb designates TRBD1, a call that cannot be tested without DNA. The CDR3 spans 13 residues. Germline V gene lookup returns CDR1 MNHEY and CDR2 SVGAGI. CDR3 amino acids: CASSPAPLMKQYF.

The V and J genes are TRBV19 and TRBJ2-7; TCRdb's D call of TRBD2 is untestable without DNA. The germline V gene has CDR1 LNHDA and CDR2 SQIVND (reference sequence). The CDR3 covers 12 residues. CDR3 in amino acids: CASSGPTYEQYF.

The chain carries TRBV25-1 and TRBJ2-7; the D call of TRBD1 rests on TCRdb alone, since no DNA is present to check it. Germline V gene data show CDR1 as MGHDK and CDR2 as SYGVNS. This CDR3 is built from 15 residues. CDR3 loop: CASSGVWTGRYEQYF.

The V call is TRBV20-1, the J call TRBJ2-2; no DNA is available, so the TRBD1 call from TCRdb remains unchecked. Germline V gives CDR1 DFQATT, CDR2 SNEGSKA (reference sequence). This CDR3 has 16 amino acids. This CDR3 reads CSANKLQGRVTGELFF.

The J gene is TRBJ2-1, the V gene TRBV5-1; TCRdb calls TRBD2, which cannot be checked without DNA. CDR1 SGHRS and CDR2 YFSETQ come from the germline V gene. The CDR3 loop spans 14 amino acids. CDR3 in amino acids: CASSATSGGSEQFF. Complete variable domain (other parts from reference TRBV5-1 and TRBJ2-1): KAGVTQTPRYLIKTRGQQVTLSCSPISGHRSVSWYQQTPGQGLQFLFEYFSETQRNKGNFPGRFSGRQFSNSRSEMNVSTLELGDSALYLCASSATSGGSEQFFGPGTRLTVL.

The CDR3 protein is CAWDTYGGEQYF. The chain recombines TRBV30 with TRBJ2-7; TCRdb picks TRBD1, but there is no DNA to check that call. CDR3 length: 12 residues. Looked up from germline, CDR1 is GTSNPN and CDR2 is SVGIG (reference sequence).

The V call is TRBV12-3 or TRBV12-4, the J call TRBJ2-1; TCRdb proposes TRBD2, but this gene call is untestable without DNA. The CDR3 is made up of 13 amino acids. This CDR3 reads CASSPASGNEQFF.

The rearrangement links TRBV4-3 to TRBJ2-7; no DNA is available, so the TRBD1 call from TCRdb remains unchecked. Germline V gene lookup returns CDR1 LGHNA and CDR2 YSLEER. The CDR3 runs to 15 residues. CDR3 amino acids: CASSQDRGGVYEQYF.

The rearrangement joins TRBV12-3 or TRBV12-4 to TRBJ2-5; TCRdb lists TRBD2, though no DNA is available to test this call. The CDR3 runs 16 residues. This CDR3 reads CASSLEGLARQETQYF.

V is TRBV7-2 and J is TRBJ2-2; TCRdb names TRBD1, which stays unverified in the absence of DNA. Germline CDR1 is SGHTA and CDR2 is FQGNSA. The CDR3 consists of 13 residues. The CDR3 sequence is CATRQGGTGELFF.

The chain recombines TRBV5-1 with TRBJ2-6; lacking DNA, the TRBD1 call made by TCRdb goes unchecked. CDR3 size: 18 residues. Germline V CDR1 and CDR2: SGHRS, YFSETQ. CDR3 protein: CASSRGQGRLSGANVLTF.

The chain recombines TRBV7-2 with TRBJ1-4; the TRBD1 assignment by TCRdb is unverifiable without DNA. The CDR3 sequence is 14 residues long. CDR1 and CDR2 from the germline V gene are SGHTA and FQGNSA. This chain's CDR3 is CASSPGQGDEKLFF.

V usage is TRBV12-3 or TRBV12-4 and J usage is TRBJ1-6. This CDR3 comprises 14 residues. The CDR3 sequence: CASSLRGGNSPLHF.

The chain couples TRBV4-1 to TRBJ2-7; the D gene TCRdb calls, TRBD1, cannot be checked with no DNA. Germline V gene sequence: CDR1 MGHRA, CDR2 YSYEKL. The CDR3 contains 16 residues. This CDR3 is CASSQETGGGSYEQYF.

This rearrangement joins TRBV5-1 to TRBJ2-2; TCRdb gives TRBD1 as the D gene, but with no DNA this cannot be confirmed. The CDR3 loop spans 15 amino acids. The V gene's germline CDR1 is SGHRS and CDR2 YFSETQ. This CDR3 is CASSRVGGAFGELFF.